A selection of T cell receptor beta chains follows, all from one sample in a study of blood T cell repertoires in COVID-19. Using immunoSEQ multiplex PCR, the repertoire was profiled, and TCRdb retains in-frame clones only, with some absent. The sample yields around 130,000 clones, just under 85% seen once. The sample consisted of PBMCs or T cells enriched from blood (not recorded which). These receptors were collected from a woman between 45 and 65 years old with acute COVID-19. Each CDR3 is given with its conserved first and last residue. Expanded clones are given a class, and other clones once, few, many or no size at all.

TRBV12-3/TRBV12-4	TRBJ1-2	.	CASSFGGGGRYTF
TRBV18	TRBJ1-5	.	CASSQGSDQPQHF
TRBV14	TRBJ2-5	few	CASSARWETQYF
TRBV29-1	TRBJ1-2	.	CSVVRQQINYGYTF
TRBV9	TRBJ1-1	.	CASSSIPNTEAFF
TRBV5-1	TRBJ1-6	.	CASSFGQGNSSPLHF
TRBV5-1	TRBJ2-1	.	CASSGTIATSGRKEEQFF
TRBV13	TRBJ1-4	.	CASSFRGGRTNEKLFF
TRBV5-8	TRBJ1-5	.	CASSRRQGGNQPQHF
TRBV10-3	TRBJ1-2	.	CAITPGGGGYTF
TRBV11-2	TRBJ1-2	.	CASSLSQGDYGYTF
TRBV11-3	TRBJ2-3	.	CASSLGTRDTQYF
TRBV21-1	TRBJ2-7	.	CASSFGGQISYEQYF
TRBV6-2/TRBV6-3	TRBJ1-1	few	CASSRLRTGSSIGEAFF
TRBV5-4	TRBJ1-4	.	CASSPGTAANEKLFF